Listed below are T cell receptor beta chains from one sample, sequenced in a study of OX40 agonist ivuxolimab in advanced cancers. Profiling relied on immunoSEQ multiplex PCR, and the TCRdb table lists in-frame clones only, not all of them. Of 100,000 or so clones listed, approximately 90% are singletons. The specimen was CD4+ or CD8+ T cells sorted from blood, collected in a trial of the OX40 agonist ivuxolimab. These TCRs come from an adult with an advanced solid tumor such as melanoma, head and neck, liver or kidney cancer. Each CDR3 is given with its conserved first and last residue. The D gene is left open where the match is weak.

j_gene | d_gene | v_gene | CDR3aa | CDR3nt
TRBJ2-7 | NA | TRBV27 | CASSRGWNEQYF | TGTGCCAGCAGCCGGGGCTGGAACGAGCAGTACTTC
TRBJ1-5 | NA | TRBV5-5 | CASSLVTRSDGLPQHF | TGTGCCAGCAGCTTGGTGACACGGTCCGATGGATTGCCCCAGCATTTT
TRBJ1-3 | NA | TRBV6-5 | CASKAGNTIYF | TGTGCCAGCAAGGCTGGAAACACCATATATTTT
TRBJ2-3 | TRBD2 | TRBV5-4 | CASSLRLAGSSTDTQYF | TGTGCCAGCAGCCTTCGACTAGCGGGGTCTAGCACAGATACGCAGTATTTT
TRBJ2-1 | TRBD2 | TRBV5-1 | CASRPPGLATYNEQFF | TGCGCCAGCAGGCCCCCGGGACTAGCCACCTACAATGAGCAGTTCTTC
TRBJ2-1 | TRBD2 | TRBV7-2 | CASSLWGGRGDEQFF | TGTGCCAGCAGCTTGTGGGGGGGGAGAGGGGATGAGCAGTTCTTC
TRBJ2-7 | NA | TRBV28 | CASSLRDEQYF | TGTGCCAGCAGTTTAAGGGACGAGCAGTACTTC
TRBJ1-1 | TRBD1 | TRBV27 | CASSLDRGRTEAFF | TGTGCCAGCAGTTTGGACAGGGGGAGGACTGAAGCTTTCTTT
TRBJ1-2 | NA | TRBV6-5 | CASSFDGNYGYTF | TGTGCCAGCAGTTTCGATGGTAACTATGGCTACACCTTC
TRBJ2-2 | TRBD1 | TRBV5-4 | CASSLGQGLTGELFF | TGTGCCAGCAGCCTGGGACAGGGATTAACCGGGGAGCTGTTTTTT
TRBJ2-2 | NA | TRBV7-3 | CASGGRTGELFF | TGTGCCAGCGGGGGTCGCACCGGGGAGCTGTTTTTT
TRBJ1-1 | NA | TRBV6-5 | CASTRRYATDKAFF | TGTGCCTCTACGCGGAGGTACGCGACGGATAAAGCTTTCTTT
TRBJ1-2 | NA | TRBV27 | CASSQQGPQPPYGYTF | TGTGCCAGCAGTCAGCAGGGACCTCAACCTCCCTATGGCTACACCTTC
TRBJ2-4 | NA | TRBV4-3 | CASSQAGTDIQYF | TGCGCCAGCAGCCAAGCAGGGACGGACATTCAGTACTTC
TRBJ1-1 | TRBD1 | TRBV30 | CAWSRYRGMSRTEAFF | TGTGCCTGGAGTCGGTACAGGGGAATGTCGCGAACTGAAGCTTTCTTT
TRBJ2-7 | NA | TRBV18 | CASSPSQGIEQYF | TGTGCCAGCTCACCGTCTCAGGGGATCGAGCAGTACTTC
TRBJ2-3 | NA | TRBV7-2 | CASSLLGDGTDTQYF | TGTGCCAGCAGCTTGTTGGGGGATGGCACAGATACGCAGTATTTT